The 2 T cell receptor beta chains presented below share a single source sample, sequenced in a study of PD-1 blockade in classical Hodgkin lymphoma. TCRdb keeps only in-frame clones here, not all; method: immunoSEQ multiplex PCR. Of roughly 29,000 clones listed, approximately 85% are singletons. Time point meaning: cycle 4 day 1 (C4D1), after more than 5 weeks of nivolumab. Each patient's relapse followed autologous stem cell transplantation, and brentuximab vedotin exposure varied. Isolation of CD4+ T cells from thawed PBMCs was performed by magnetic negative selection. The source material was CD4+ T cells from blood, sampled before the fourth cycle of nivolumab. These receptors were obtained from a human donor with classical Hodgkin lymphoma.

This clone has only one observation. One junction end disagrees with the germline gene, perhaps due to a read error. V and J are TRBV7-7 and TRBJ2-1, with TRBD2 matching over 8 bases. The length of the CDR3 is 15 residues. Germline CDR1 reads SSHAT; CDR2 reads FNYEAQ (reference sequence). This CDR3 is CASSLSTGTSNEQFF. In nucleotides, the CDR3 is TGTGCTAGCAGCTTGTCGACCGGGACTAGTAATGAGCAGTTCTTC.

CDR3 coding DNA: TGTGCTAGTGGTTCGGGGGGGGCCCAGTACTTC. Protein sequence: CASGSGGAQYF. The V and J genes are TRBV12-5 and TRBJ2-5; 8 positions match TRBD2. V dropped 4 bases and J dropped 9; count of bases not matched to a gene: 1. CDR1 is LGHNT and CDR2 is FRNRAP in the germline V gene. The CDR3 runs 11 residues.